The clone carrying this T cell receptor (beta chain) was picked up a small number of times. What it binds is unknown. This sample is drawn from a study of CD8 T cells in ankylosing spondylitis. Notes on the study in general: Reportedly, significant enrichment of disease-linked clones occurred in matched ankylosing spondylitis synovial fluid. Researchers report that disease-linked clones proved CD8+ and relatively rare in peripheral blood.

Via MiXCR, TCRdb re-called the 5' RACE reads, giving one row per CDR3 protein. This sample has some 250,000 distinct CDR3 sequences, with approximately 9% found just once. This CDR3 is built from 15 residues. CDR1 is SGHTA and CDR2 is FQGNSA in the germline V gene. Trimming at V came to 4 bases and at J to 2 bases, leaving 4 bases not matched to a gene. The chain has TRBV7-2 and TRBJ1-4; 7 bases agree with TRBD1. The sequenced sample consisted of blood, either unsorted or a sorted T cell fraction (not recorded which). The receptor was derived from a male donor with ankylosing spondylitis or in good health (not recorded which). The CDR3 here is CASSSYRGTNEKLFF. The DNA for the CDR3 is TGTGCCAGCAGCTCCTACAGGGGCACTAATGAAAAACTGTTTTTT.